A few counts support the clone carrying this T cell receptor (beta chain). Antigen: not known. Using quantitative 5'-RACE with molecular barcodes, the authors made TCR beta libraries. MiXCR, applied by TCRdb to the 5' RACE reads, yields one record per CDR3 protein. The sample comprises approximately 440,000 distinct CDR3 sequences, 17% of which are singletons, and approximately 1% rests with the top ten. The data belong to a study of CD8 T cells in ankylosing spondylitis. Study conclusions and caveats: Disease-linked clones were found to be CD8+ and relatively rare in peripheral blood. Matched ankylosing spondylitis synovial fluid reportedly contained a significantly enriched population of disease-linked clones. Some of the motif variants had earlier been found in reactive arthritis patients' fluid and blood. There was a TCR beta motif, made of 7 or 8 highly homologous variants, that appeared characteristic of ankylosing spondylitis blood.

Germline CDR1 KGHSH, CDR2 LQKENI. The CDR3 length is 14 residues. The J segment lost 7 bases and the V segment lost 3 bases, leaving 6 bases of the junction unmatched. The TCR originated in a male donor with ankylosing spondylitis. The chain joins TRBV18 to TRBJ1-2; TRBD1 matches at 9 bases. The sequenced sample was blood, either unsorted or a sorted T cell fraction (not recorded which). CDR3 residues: CASSPPDRGSGYTF. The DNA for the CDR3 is TGTGCCAGCTCACCCCCGGACAGGGGTTCTGGCTACACCTTC.